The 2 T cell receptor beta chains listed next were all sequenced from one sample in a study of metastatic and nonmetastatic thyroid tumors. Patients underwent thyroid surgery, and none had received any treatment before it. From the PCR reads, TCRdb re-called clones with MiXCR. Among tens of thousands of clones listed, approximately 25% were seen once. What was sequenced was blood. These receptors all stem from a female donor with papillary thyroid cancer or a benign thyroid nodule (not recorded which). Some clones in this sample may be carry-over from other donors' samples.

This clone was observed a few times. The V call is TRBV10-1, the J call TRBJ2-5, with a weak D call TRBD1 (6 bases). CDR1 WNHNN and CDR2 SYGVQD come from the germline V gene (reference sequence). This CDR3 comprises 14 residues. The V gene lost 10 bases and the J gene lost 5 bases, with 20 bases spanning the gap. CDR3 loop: CAIIQGSPFETQYF. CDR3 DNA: TGCGCCATCATACAGGGTTCCCCGTTTGAGACCCAGTACTTC.

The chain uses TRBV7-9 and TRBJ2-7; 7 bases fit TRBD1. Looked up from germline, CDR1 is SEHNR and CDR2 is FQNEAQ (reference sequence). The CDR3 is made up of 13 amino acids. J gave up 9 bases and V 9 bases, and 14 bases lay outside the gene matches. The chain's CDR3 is CARSPTGTNVQYF. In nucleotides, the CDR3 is TGTGCCAGGAGCCCGACAGGGACGAACGTGCAGTACTTC.